These 25 T cell receptor beta chains originate from one sample sequenced in a study of immune evolution from preneoplasia to lung adenocarcinoma. The assay was immunoSEQ multiplex PCR, and TCRdb's table has in-frame clones only and misses some. Of over 3,500 clones in the sample, 65% to 85% are singletons; the top ten hold under 8%. The specimen was FFPE minimally invasive lung adenocarcinoma tissue. Receptor source: a person between 45 and 75 years old with lung adenocarcinoma.

The chain joins TRBV5-5 to TRBJ1-5; D unclear. From germline, CDR1 is SGHKS and CDR2 YYEKEE (reference sequence). The CDR3 spans 15 residues. The ends were cut back, 0 bases at V and 1 base at J, with 8 bases in the middle. The CDR3 loop is CASSLGRLSNQPQHF. DNA of the CDR3: TGTGCCAGCAGCTTGGGTCGATTGAGCAATCAGCCCCAGCATTTT.

This sequence joins TRBV28 and TRBJ2-7; D remains ambiguous. CDR1 and CDR2 (germline): MDHEN, SYDVKM. Trimming left V 2 bases short and J 2 bases short, with 7 bases between. The CDR3 has 13 residues. CDR3: CASSLGEPYEQYF. The DNA of the CDR3 is TGTGCCAGCAGTTTAGGGGAACCCTACGAGCAGTACTTC.

V is TRBV23-1 and J is TRBJ2-1; no definite D call. TRBV23-1 is an open reading frame whose function is uncertain. With 6 bases removed from V and 4 bases from J, the gap between germline ends came to 16 bases. This CDR3 is built from 15 residues. The CDR3 here is CASSRGPSFYNEQFF. CDR3 coding DNA: TGCGCCAGCAGCCGAGGACCTAGTTTTTACAATGAGCAGTTCTTC.

The chain is built from TRBV29-1 and TRBJ1-3; no reliable D call. The CDR3 spans 15 residues. Germline lookup yields CDR1 SQVTM and CDR2 ANQGSEA. Trimming left V 1 base short and J 0 bases short, with 10 bases between. DNA of the CDR3: TGCAGCGTTGAAGTGTTAGGTTACTCTGGAAACACCATATATTTT. The encoded protein is CSVEVLGYSGNTIYF.

The chain employs TRBV7-7 and TRBJ2-5; 8 nucleotides line up with TRBD2. Per the germline V gene, CDR1 is SSHAT and CDR2 is FNYEAQ (reference sequence). The CDR3 spans 15 residues. The V segment lost 4 bases and the J segment 1 base; nucleotides outside the gene matches: 5. In nucleotides, the CDR3 is TGTGCCAGCAGCTCCCGGGGGGGGACCCAAGAGACCCAGTACTTC. Its protein product is CASSSRGGTQETQYF. Filled out from reference TRBV7-7 and TRBJ2-5, the complete variable domain reads GAGVSQSPRYKVTKRGQDVTLRCDPISSHATLYWYQQALGQGPEFLTYFNYEAQPDKSGLPSDRFSAERPEGSISTLTIQRTEQRDSAMYRCASSSRGGTQETQYFGPGTRLLVL.

This chain joins TRBV7-3 and TRBJ2-3, with 8 bases aligning to TRBD2. The CDR3 is 14 amino acids. J gave up 4 bases and V 4 bases, and 4 bases lay outside the gene matches. Germline CDR1 and CDR2: SGHTA and FQGTGA. The CDR3 loop reads CASSSGLASDTQYF. Here the CDR3 DNA reads TGTGCCAGCAGCTCCGGACTAGCTTCAGATACGCAGTATTTT.

The chain recombines TRBV28 with TRBJ1-6; possible D gene TRBD1, 5 bases. V was shortened by 7 bases and J by 12 bases, with 13 bases between the two germline ends. The germline CDR1 and CDR2 sequences are MDHEN and SYDVKM. The CDR3 is 12 residues long. The CDR3 region is CASTPPRGPLHF. CDR3 sequence (DNA): TGTGCCAGCACCCCCCCGAGGGGACCCCTCCACTTT.

The chain has TRBV29-1 and TRBJ1-2; no firm D call. The CDR3 runs 11 residues. V was cut by 0 bases and J by 1 base, with 0 bases left in between. The germline gives CDR1 SQVTM, CDR2 ANQGSEA. The CDR3 sequence: CSVEDNYGYTF. The CDR3 DNA reads TGCAGCGTTGAAGATAACTATGGCTACACCTTC.

This clone has a handful of counts. The chain has TRBV4-1 and TRBJ1-1; 9 bases are a match to TRBD1. The CDR3 length is 17 residues. CDR1 is MGHRA, CDR2 YSYEKL, per germline. The J segment lost 6 bases and the V segment lost 3 bases, leaving 14 bases of the junction unmatched. The CDR3 loop is CASSHPGQGRMNPEAFF. CDR3 nucleotide sequence: TGCGCCAGCAGCCACCCCGGACAGGGGAGGATGAATCCTGAAGCTTTCTTT.

The V gene is TRBV5-1, the J gene TRBJ1-2; TRBD1 might be the D (5 bases). CDR3 length: 13 amino acids. The germline V and J ends were trimmed by 4 bases and 4 bases, with 11 bases remaining between them. Germline assignment: CDR1 SGHRS and CDR2 YFSETQ. For the CDR3, the DNA is TGCGCCAGCAGCCCGGGGGACGGCTATGGCTACACCTTC. Its protein product is CASSPGDGYGYTF.

The V gene is TRBV18, the J gene TRBJ1-1; D is unresolved. Germline V gives CDR1 KGHSH, CDR2 LQKENI. Trimming left V 3 bases short and J 2 bases short, with 13 bases between. This CDR3 is built from 15 residues. The CDR3 DNA reads TGTGCCAGCTCACCGGCGCGAGGGTCTAACACTGAAGCTTTCTTT. The encoded protein is CASSPARGSNTEAFF.

V gene TRBV2 combines with J gene TRBJ1-2; unclear D gene. Trimming removed 2 bases from V and 0 bases from J, with 7 bases in between. CDR3 length: 14 residues. Germline V gene data show CDR1 as SNHLY and CDR2 as FYNNEI. CDR3 protein: CASSESSSNYGYTF. CDR3 nucleotides: TGTGCCAGCAGTGAAAGCAGCTCTAACTATGGCTACACCTTC.

On this clone: Mismatch with germline at one junction end may stem from a read error. The V and J genes are TRBV7-3 and TRBJ2-2; D possibly corresponds to TRBD1 (6 bases). Germline V gene data show CDR1 as SGHTA and CDR2 as FQGTGA. CDR3 length equals 15 residues. The CDR3, as DNA: TGTGCCAGCAGCTTAAACAGGGTGGGCACCGGAGAGCTGTTTTTT. Translating gives CASSLNRVGTGELFF.

V gene TRBV7-9 combines with J gene TRBJ1-2; D perhaps matches TRBD1 (5 bases). The germline V gene has CDR1 SEHNR and CDR2 FQNEAQ (reference sequence). V lost 4 bases, J lost 6 bases, and 18 bases lay in between. The CDR3 length is 15 residues. The CDR3 region is CASSSAGRGLNGYTF. CDR3 bases: TGTGCCAGCAGCTCCGCAGGAAGGGGCTTAAATGGCTACACCTTC.

The chain uses TRBV20-1 and TRBJ2-5; D ambiguous. In germline, CDR1 is DFQATT, CDR2 SNEGSKA (reference sequence). The CDR3 sequence is 11 residues long. V shed 0 bases and J shed 5 bases, with 4 bases lying between them. CDR3: CSARDWETQYF. The CDR3 DNA is TGCAGTGCTAGAGATTGGGAGACCCAGTACTTC.

The rearrangement joins TRBV7-9 to TRBJ2-1; D is unclear. The germline gives CDR1 SEHNR, CDR2 FQNEAQ (reference sequence). The CDR3 length is 13 residues. V lost 5 bases and J 4 bases, leaving 9 bases between the germline ends. CDR3 residues: CASSPQTYNEQFF. CDR3 in DNA: TGTGCCAGCAGCCCCCAGACATACAATGAGCAGTTCTTC.

The V gene is TRBV25-1, the J gene TRBJ1-5; no firm D call. Looked up from germline, CDR1 is MGHDK and CDR2 is SYGVNS. CDR3 length equals 14 residues. V shed 3 bases and J shed 10 bases, with 16 bases lying between them. The CDR3: CASSDLRAESPQHF. The CDR3 DNA sequence: TGTGCCAGCAGTGATTTAAGGGCGGAGAGTCCCCAGCATTTT.

The gene calls are TRBV6-1 and TRBJ2-5; D unresolved. The J call may be incorrect, as the DNA end agrees better with TRBJ2-7. This CDR3 region has 13 residues. Germline V gene lookup returns CDR1 MNHNS and CDR2 SASEGT. The CDR3 reads CATRQLVYYEQYF. The CDR3 bases are TGTGCCACACGACAATTAGTATATTACGAGCAGTACTTC.

The CDR3 here is CASTSGGARYGYTF. CDR3 DNA sequence: TGTGCCAGTACCTCAGGGGGCGCCCGGTATGGCTACACCTTC. The V gene is TRBV19, the J gene TRBJ1-2; 8 bases line up with TRBD1. This CDR3 has 14 residues. The J segment lost 5 bases and the V segment lost 7 bases, leaving 9 bases of the junction unmatched. Germline CDR1 is LNHDA and CDR2 is SQIVND (reference sequence).

This clone was counted between two and nine times. Other DNA sequences of this sample code for an identical CDR3. This chain connects TRBV6-1 to TRBJ2-7; D is unclear. V was cut by 3 bases and J by 1 base, with 1 base left in between. The length of the CDR3 is 11 residues. The germline gives CDR1 MNHNS, CDR2 SASEGT. The CDR3 nucleotides read TGTGCCAGCAGTGAGTCCTACGAGCAGTACTTC. This encodes CASSESYEQYF.

V gene TRBV5-1 combines with J gene TRBJ2-1; the D gene is possibly TRBD1 (6 bases). This CDR3 is 13 amino acids long. The ends were cut back, 4 bases at V and 8 bases at J, with 13 bases in the middle. Germline V gene data show CDR1 as SGHRS and CDR2 as YFSETQ. For the CDR3, the DNA is TGCGCCAGCAGCCCCGAGGGGGTCCATGAGCAGTTCTTC. Protein product: CASSPEGVHEQFF.

The rearrangement links TRBV11-2 to TRBJ2-1; D is undetermined. The length of the CDR3 is 13 residues. Trimming shortened V by 2 bases and J by 10 bases, and 12 bases separated the two germline ends. From germline, CDR1 is SGHAT and CDR2 FQNNGV. Here the CDR3 DNA reads TGTGCCAGCAGCTTAAACGCAGGCAGAGAGCAGTTCTTC. Translated, it gives CASSLNAGREQFF.

The rearrangement links TRBV14 to TRBJ2-7; 8 nucleotides align to TRBD1. Germline V gene data show CDR1 as SGHDN and CDR2 as FVKESK. There are 16 residues in the CDR3. Unmatched junction bases numbered 9, after V lost 0 bases and J lost 5 bases. The CDR3 reads CASSQDPTRGLDEQYF. In DNA, the CDR3 is TGTGCCAGCAGCCAAGATCCAACCAGGGGGCTGGACGAGCAGTACTTC.

This clone was seen a handful of times. The CDR3 here is CASGRTDGELFF. The CDR3 DNA sequence: TGCGCCAGCGGCAGGACCGACGGGGAGCTGTTTTTT. The J gene is TRBJ2-2, the V gene TRBV5-1, with D unresolved. There are 12 residues in the CDR3. Per germline, CDR1 SGHRS and CDR2 YFSETQ. V was pared by 7 bases and J by 7 bases, with 11 bases between.

The J gene is TRBJ1-1, the V gene TRBV5-1; 7 nucleotides line up with TRBD1. The V and J ends lost 4 bases and 5 bases, in that order; junction bases with no gene match: 8. The CDR3 loop spans 14 amino acids. Germline loops: CDR1 SGHRS, CDR2 YFSETQ. The chain's CDR3 is CASSPNQQGTEAFF. The CDR3, as DNA: TGCGCCAGCAGCCCAAACCAACAGGGGACTGAAGCTTTCTTT.